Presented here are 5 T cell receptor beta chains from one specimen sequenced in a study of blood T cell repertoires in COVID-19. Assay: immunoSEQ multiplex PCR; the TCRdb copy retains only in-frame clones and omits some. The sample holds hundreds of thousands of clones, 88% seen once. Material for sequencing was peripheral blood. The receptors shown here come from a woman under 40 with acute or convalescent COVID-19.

CDR3 in DNA: TGCGCCAGCAGCTTGGGAGCGAGAAACACCGGGGAGCTGTTTTTT. Its translation: CASSLGARNTGELFF. This sequence joins TRBV5-1 and TRBJ2-2; D call uncertain. Trimming removed 0 bases from V and 2 bases from J, with 8 bases in between. CDR3 length: 15 amino acids. Germline V lookup: CDR1 SGHRS, CDR2 YFSETQ.

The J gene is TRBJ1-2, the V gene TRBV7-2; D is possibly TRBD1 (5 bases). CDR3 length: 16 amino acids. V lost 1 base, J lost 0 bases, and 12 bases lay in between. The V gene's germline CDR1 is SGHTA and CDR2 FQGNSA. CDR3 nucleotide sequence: TGTGCCAGCAGCTTAGGGCAGGGAATAGCTAACTATGGCTACACCTTC. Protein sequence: CASSLGQGIANYGYTF.

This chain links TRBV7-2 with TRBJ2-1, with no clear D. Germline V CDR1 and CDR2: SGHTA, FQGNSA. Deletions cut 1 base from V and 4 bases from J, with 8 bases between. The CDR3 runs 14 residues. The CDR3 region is CASSLGTEYNEQFF. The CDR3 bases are TGTGCCAGCAGCTTAGGCACAGAGTACAATGAGCAGTTCTTC. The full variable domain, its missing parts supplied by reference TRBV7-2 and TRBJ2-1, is GAGVSQSPSNKVTEKGKDVELRCDPISGHTALYWYRQSLGQGLEFLIYFQGNSAPDKSGLPSDRFSAERTGGSVSTLTIQRTQQEDSAVYLCASSLGTEYNEQFFGPGTRLTVL.

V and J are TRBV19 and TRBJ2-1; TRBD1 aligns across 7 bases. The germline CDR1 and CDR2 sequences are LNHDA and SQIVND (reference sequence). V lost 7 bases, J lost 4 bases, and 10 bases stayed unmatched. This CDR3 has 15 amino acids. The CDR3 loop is CASTARTGRYNEQFF. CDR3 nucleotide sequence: TGTGCCAGTACCGCGCGGACAGGTCGTTACAATGAGCAGTTCTTC. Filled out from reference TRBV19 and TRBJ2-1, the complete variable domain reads DGGITQSPKYLFRKEGQNVTLSCEQNLNHDAMYWYRQDPGQGLRLIYYSQIVNDFQKGDIAEGYSVSREKKESFPLTVTSAQKNPTAFYLCASTARTGRYNEQFFGPGTRLTVL.

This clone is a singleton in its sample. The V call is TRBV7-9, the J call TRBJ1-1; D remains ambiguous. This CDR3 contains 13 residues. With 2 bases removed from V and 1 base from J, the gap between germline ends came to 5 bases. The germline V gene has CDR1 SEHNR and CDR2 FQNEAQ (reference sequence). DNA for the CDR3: TGTGCCAGCAGCTTAACAGAGAACACTGAAGCTTTCTTT. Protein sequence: CASSLTENTEAFF.